These 26 T cell receptor beta chains originate from one sample sequenced in a study of pediatric ulcerative colitis. The protocol was immunoSEQ multiplex PCR, while the TCRdb copy is restricted to in-frame clones and leaves out a portion. Counted here are 15,000 to 20,000 clones, just under 75% occurring once; the ten biggest clones make up about 3%. The rectum was sampled with one to two pinch biopsies at colonoscopy. The sequencing sample was made of gut tissue. The receptors come from a girl between 10 and 17 years old with moderate ulcerative colitis.

The V gene is TRBV15, the J gene TRBJ2-7, with a weak D call TRBD1 (5 bases). Germline CDR1 and CDR2: LNHNV and YYDKDF (reference sequence). The CDR3 loop spans 13 amino acids. Trimming pared 0 bases from V and 6 bases from J, leaving 9 bases between. This CDR3 reads CATSRDPGFEQYF. Written as DNA, the CDR3 is TGTGCCACCAGCAGAGATCCAGGGTTCGAGCAGTACTTC.

In this sample, this clone is large (0.1 to 1%). The rearrangement links TRBV18 to TRBJ1-3; a possible D gene is TRBD1 (6 bases). Trimming took off 2 bases at V and 1 base at J, with 15 bases between the two ends. Germline V gene data show CDR1 as KGHSH and CDR2 as LQKENI. The CDR3 covers 17 residues. The CDR3 protein is CASSPRGTGQSGNTIYF. The CDR3 region has the DNA TGTGCCAGCTCACCAAGGGGGACCGGCCAGTCTGGAAACACCATATATTTT.

CDR3 bases: TGCAGTGCTAGAGTAGGGGACGGCTACACCTTC. The encoded protein is CSARVGDGYTF. The V and J genes are TRBV20-1 and TRBJ1-2; D might be TRBD1 (5 bases). V dropped 1 base and J dropped 8 bases, with 8 bases sitting between them. The CDR3 length is 11 residues. Germline V gives CDR1 DFQATT, CDR2 SNEGSKA (reference sequence).

The V gene is TRBV5-1, the J gene TRBJ1-5; maybe TRBD1 (5 bases). Trimming stripped 0 bases from V and 8 bases from J, with 12 bases between. The CDR3 totals 14 residues. Germline loops: CDR1 SGHRS, CDR2 YFSETQ. Written as DNA, the CDR3 is TGCGCCAGCAGCTTGGAGGCTGAAGGGGAGCCCCAGCATTTT. It specifies CASSLEAEGEPQHF.

The V and J genes are TRBV19 and TRBJ2-7; the D gene is possibly TRBD2 (5 bases). V lost 5 bases and J 2 bases, leaving 13 bases between the germline ends. This CDR3 has 14 residues. The germline gives CDR1 LNHDA, CDR2 SQIVND (reference sequence). CDR3: CASSRGSLAYEQYF. As DNA, the CDR3 is TGTGCCAGTAGTCGAGGGAGTCTCGCCTACGAGCAGTACTTC.

This clone was picked up a small number of times. The chain is built from TRBV6-4 and TRBJ2-7; 7 bases fit TRBD1. Per the germline V gene, CDR1 is MRHNA and CDR2 is SNTAGT. The ends lost 4 bases at V and 3 bases at J; junction bases unmatched: 9. The CDR3 has 15 amino acids. For the CDR3, the DNA is TGTGCCAGCAGTGCCCCATTATCAGGGGGCTACGAGCAGTACTTC. Translated: CASSAPLSGGYEQYF.

This clone turned up a few times. CDR3 sequence reads: CASSTYGTANEQFF. The CDR3 bases are TGTGCCAGCAGCACCTACGGAACAGCCAATGAGCAGTTCTTC. The chain combines TRBV7-2 with TRBJ2-1; no definite D call. Germline V gene sequence: CDR1 SGHTA, CDR2 FQGNSA. V was cut by 5 bases and J by 6 bases, with 14 bases left in between. This CDR3 is 14 amino acids long.

This chain connects TRBV6-6 to TRBJ2-1; the D is unclear. The CDR3 has 12 residues. Trimming removed 9 bases from V and 3 bases from J, with 9 bases in between. From germline, CDR1 is MNHNY and CDR2 SVGAGI (reference sequence). For the CDR3, the DNA is TGTGCCAGTCAGGCAAGCTACAATGAGCAGTTCTTC. This gives the protein CASQASYNEQFF.

The CDR3 DNA follows: TGTGCCAGCAGCGACATAGCGGGCGAGACCCAGTACTTC. Its translation is CASSDIAGETQYF. The J gene is TRBJ2-5, the V gene TRBV2; 7 bases fit TRBD2. J lost 5 bases, V lost 6 bases, and 6 bases had no gene match. CDR3 length: 13 amino acids. The germline CDR1 and CDR2 sequences are SNHLY and FYNNEI.

CDR3 sequence (DNA): TGTGCCAGCAGTGACTCGAAGCTCCCTATATACAATGAGCAGTTCTTC. Translation gives CASSDSKLPIYNEQFF. The V gene is TRBV6-4, the J gene TRBJ2-1; no firm D call. Germline-derived CDR1 and CDR2 are MRHNA and SNTAGT. The CDR3 is made up of 16 amino acids. Deletions cut 0 bases from V and 4 bases from J, with 13 bases between.

The V call is TRBV9, the J call TRBJ1-2; 8 bases align to TRBD1. The CDR3 runs to 13 residues. CDR1 and CDR2 from the germline V gene are SGDLS and YYNGEE. The V gene end was trimmed by 3 bases and the J gene end by 8 bases; junction bases not matched to a gene: 6. CDR3 protein: CASSAGAGGGYTF. Here the CDR3 DNA reads TGTGCCAGCAGCGCCGGCGCAGGGGGCGGCTACACCTTC.

In DNA, the CDR3 is TGCAGCGTAGATCAGGGGAGCAATCAGCCCCAGCATTTT. This codes for CSVDQGSNQPQHF. V is TRBV29-1 and J is TRBJ1-5; tentatively, D is TRBD1 (6 bases). Trimming pared 6 bases from V and 1 base from J, leaving 10 bases between. The CDR3 spans 13 residues. In germline, CDR1 is SQVTM, CDR2 ANQGSEA.

V gene TRBV18 combines with J gene TRBJ1-1; TRBD1 is a possible D gene (5 bases). From germline, CDR1 is KGHSH and CDR2 LQKENI. The CDR3 has 15 residues. The ends were cut back, 2 bases at V and 0 bases at J, with 10 bases in the middle. CDR3 coding DNA: TGTGCCAGCTCACCAGGCAGGGATATGAACACTGAAGCTTTCTTT. Translating gives CASSPGRDMNTEAFF.

This chain joins TRBV7-9 and TRBJ2-3; no clear D. The CDR3 has 15 residues. Germline loops: CDR1 SEHNR, CDR2 FQNEAQ (reference sequence). Trimming pared 2 bases from V and 2 bases from J, leaving 11 bases between. In DNA, the CDR3 is TGTGCCAGCAGCTTACATACGGGTAACACAGATACGCAGTATTTT. It translates to CASSLHTGNTDTQYF. Supplemented by reference TRBV7-9 and TRBJ2-3, the full variable domain reads DTGVSQNPRHKITKRGQNVTFRCDPISEHNRLYWYRQTLGQGPEFLTYFQNEAQLEKSRLLSDRFSAERPKGSFSTLEIQRTEQGDSAMYLCASSLHTGNTDTQYFGPGTRLTVL.

The chain couples TRBV2 to TRBJ2-2, with D uncertain. V lost 8 bases to trimming and J lost 6 bases, with 10 bases between them. The CDR3 spans 12 residues. CDR1 and CDR2 from the germline V gene are SNHLY and FYNNEI. DNA of the CDR3: TGTGCCAGCGCCGCAGGAGCCGGGGAGCTGTTTTTT. Translating gives CASAAGAGELFF.

A word on this clone: This specimen includes other DNA sequences encoding the same CDR3. The rearrangement links TRBV5-1 to TRBJ2-3; D possibly corresponds to TRBD1 (6 bases). V gave up 0 bases and J gave up 4 bases, with 9 bases separating them. Germline V gene lookup returns CDR1 SGHRS and CDR2 YFSETQ. This CDR3 spans 14 amino acids. In nucleotides, the CDR3 is TGCGCCAGCAGCTTGGCCCAGGGGCCAGATACGCAGTATTTT. It is translated as CASSLAQGPDTQYF.

V and J are TRBV19 and TRBJ1-5; TRBD1 is a possible D gene (6 bases). The germline V gene encodes CDR1 LNHDA and CDR2 SQIVND (reference sequence). The CDR3 is 13 residues long. Trimming cost V 4 bases and J 4 bases, with 8 bases left between them. In DNA form, the CDR3 reads TGTGCCAGTAGTAGGGACATTAATCAGCCCCAGCATTTT. Its protein is CASSRDINQPQHF.

The chain employs TRBV7-9 and TRBJ2-3; 9 nucleotides line up with TRBD1. The CDR3 consists of 16 residues. Germline V gene lookup returns CDR1 SEHNR and CDR2 FQNEAQ (reference sequence). J gave up 5 bases and V 3 bases, and 9 bases lay outside the gene matches. DNA for the CDR3: TGTGCCAGCAGCTTGAGAGGACAGGGGCTCGGAGATACGCAGTATTTT. Amino acids: CASSLRGQGLGDTQYF.

This clone came up a few times. CDR3 in DNA: TGTGCCAGCAGTTTGGGGGCCCAGGGGGGCCCCTATGGCTACACCTTC. This gives the protein CASSLGAQGGPYGYTF. The chain carries TRBV28 and TRBJ1-2, with 7 nucleotides matching TRBD1. J lost 4 bases, V lost 3 bases, and 11 bases had no gene match. Germline loops: CDR1 MDHEN, CDR2 SYDVKM. The CDR3 spans 16 residues.

This clone was seen only once. V is TRBV4-1 and J is TRBJ2-5; a possible D gene is TRBD2 (5 bases). This CDR3 is 13 amino acids long. Germline CDR1 reads MGHRA; CDR2 reads YSYEKL. The germline V and J ends were trimmed by 3 bases and 5 bases, with 10 bases remaining between them. This CDR3 is CASSQGRRETQYF. The CDR3 DNA sequence: TGCGCCAGCAGCCAGGGGAGAAGGGAGACCCAGTACTTC.

The chain recombines TRBV27 with TRBJ1-1; D unclear. The CDR3 runs to 15 residues. V lost 2 bases, J lost 0 bases, and 10 bases lay in between. Germline V gene data show CDR1 as MNHEY and CDR2 as SMNVEV (reference sequence). This CDR3 reads CASSLLGALNTEAFF. In nucleotides, the CDR3 is TGTGCCAGCAGTTTACTTGGAGCTTTGAACACTGAAGCTTTCTTT.

The chain combines TRBV18 with TRBJ1-1, with TRBD1 as a possible D gene (6 bases). This CDR3 spans 17 amino acids. The germline V gene has CDR1 KGHSH and CDR2 LQKENI. The ends were cut back, 9 bases at V and 1 base at J, with 24 bases in the middle. Written as DNA, the CDR3 is TGTGCCAGTTCTGATAGCCAGGGGCGGACCGGGAACACTGAAGCTTTCTTT. Its translation: CASSDSQGRTGNTEAFF.

The chain couples TRBV9 to TRBJ2-2; a possible D gene is TRBD1 (6 bases). The CDR3 consists of 14 residues. Germline values: CDR1 SGDLS, CDR2 YYNGEE. Trimming pared 1 base from V and 4 bases from J, leaving 8 bases between. The chain's CDR3 is CASSVQQGTGELFF. Written as DNA, the CDR3 is TGTGCCAGCAGCGTACAACAGGGCACCGGGGAGCTGTTTTTT. The whole variable domain, filled in from reference TRBV9 and TRBJ2-2, reads DSGVTQTPKHLITATGQRVTLRCSPRSGDLSVYWYQQSLDQGLQFLIQYYNGEERAKGNILERFSAQQFPDLHSELNLSSLELGDSALYFCASSVQQGTGELFFGEGSRLTVL.

Sample share makes this clone medium-sized. The chain links TRBV14 to TRBJ1-6; possible D gene TRBD1, 6 bases. V was clipped by 1 base and J by 9 bases, with 16 bases between them. This CDR3 has 16 amino acids. CDR1 is SGHDN, CDR2 FVKESK, per germline. CDR3 amino acids: CASSQGRRGASSPLHF. The CDR3 DNA follows: TGTGCCAGCAGCCAAGGTCGGCGGGGGGCTAGTTCACCCCTCCACTTT.

A single count supports this clone. V and J are TRBV20-1 and TRBJ2-1; D might be TRBD2 (5 bases). The ends were cut back, 0 bases at V and 12 bases at J, with 9 bases in the middle. From germline, CDR1 is DFQATT and CDR2 SNEGSKA (reference sequence). This CDR3 region has 11 residues. This CDR3 is CSARDRAGQFF. The CDR3 coding sequence is TGCAGTGCTAGAGATCGGGCGGGGCAGTTCTTC.

This sequence joins TRBV7-9 and TRBJ1-2; unclear D gene. Trimming left V 1 base short and J 3 bases short, with 6 bases between. CDR3 length: 13 amino acids. Germline V lookup: CDR1 SEHNR, CDR2 FQNEAQ (reference sequence). CDR3 nucleotides: TGTGCCAGCAGCTTAGATCCGTACTATGGCTACACCTTC. Protein sequence: CASSLDPYYGYTF.